This T cell receptor (beta chain) was identified in a study of blood T cell repertoires in COVID-19 (dated by TCRdb to about 2020). Broadly, across the study: Collaborator samples came from the United States, Italy and Spain and covered acute and convalescent phases of COVID-19. The material from the prospective study consisted of cDNA or gDNA derived from T cells, B-cell-depleted T cells, or PBMCs. Deeply sampled blood TCRbeta repertoires from subjects exposed to, actively infected with, or recovered from COVID-19 were included in the dataset. A freely available public database, intended as a resource for researchers studying the immune response to SARS-CoV-2, is where the repertoires were released. The samples were drawn from the first 160 participants of the ongoing ImmuneRACE study and from under 1,500 subjects provided by 6 global collaborators. The sample metadata nearly always contained a de-identified subject ID, COVID-19 status, age in years and sex. Where available, HLA class I and class II types were taken from metadata supplied by the sample provider and were not determined by assay-based typing.

To note about this clone: The clone's antigen remains unknown. Per-base qualities were not stored, and no clone one base away is much larger.

One collaborating source in Seattle enrolled patients while the patients were actively infected and followed the patients over time throughout the course of disease. Whole blood was collected in K2EDTA tubes by collaborating institutions according to the institutions' own protocols. For TCRbeta analysis, collaborator samples were shipped as frozen whole blood, as isolated PBMCs, or as DNA extracted from either sample type. Study-wide findings and limitations: Clinical and demographic metadata were provided uncurated, with the amount varying by source and participant.

TCRbeta CDR3 regions were amplified from genomic DNA using the immunoSEQ Assay, a bias-controlled multiplex PCR. In the source study's methods: Nucleated cell counts per sample were estimated from amplification of reference gene primers within the assay. To quantify the absolute abundance of each unique TCRbeta CDR3 rearrangement, sequence reads were collapsed and filtered. For each sample, productive Simpson clonality was calculated as the square root of Simpson's diversity index over productive rearrangements. In its TCRdb copy, this immuneACCESS table keeps in-frame sequences only and misses some clones. Where compared with another copy, unresolved V genes explain less than half of these, and the others have no known cause. The DNA gave D and trimming, while V, J and clone size come from that table. Across this sample there are some 240,000 clones, with more than 75% seen only once. Over 4% of the sample belongs to the ten largest clones.

The CDR3, cysteine through phenylalanine, is 15 amino acids long. Only the CDR3 portion is preserved as DNA: 45 bases, with reading frame beginning at the first base. CDR1 and CDR2, looked up from the germline V gene (reference sequence), are SEHNR and FQNEAQ. Compared with germline, V lacks 6 bases and J lacks 5 bases; bases without a gene match: 9. The TCR originated in a woman aged 70-85 years with COVID-19, enrolled during active disease. Sequenced sample: peripheral blood. This receptor chain uses TRBV7-9 and TRBJ2-3; 9 central bases correspond to TRBD2. CDR3 reads: CASRRRTSARDTQYF. In nucleotide form, the sequence is TGTGCCAGCAGACGCCGGACTAGCGCCAGAGATACGCAGTATTTT.